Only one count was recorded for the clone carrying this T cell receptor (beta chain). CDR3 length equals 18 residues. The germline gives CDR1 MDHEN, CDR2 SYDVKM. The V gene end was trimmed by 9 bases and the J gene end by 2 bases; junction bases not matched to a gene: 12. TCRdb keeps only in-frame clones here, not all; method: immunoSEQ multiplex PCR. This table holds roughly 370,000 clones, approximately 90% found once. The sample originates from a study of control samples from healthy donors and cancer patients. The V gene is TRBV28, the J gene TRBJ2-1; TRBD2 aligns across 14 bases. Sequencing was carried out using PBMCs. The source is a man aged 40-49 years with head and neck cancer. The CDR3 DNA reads TGTGCCAGTCCTCCGGGACTAGCGGGAGCAAGCCCCTACAATGAGCAGTTCTTC. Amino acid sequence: CASPPGLAGASPYNEQFF.